A selection of T cell receptor beta chains follows, all from one sample in a study of T cells in Graves' hyperthyroidism and ophthalmopathy. TCRdb processed the multiplex PCR reads anew with MiXCR; each CDR3 protein has one entry. The table has 450,000 to 700,000 distinct CDR3 sequences, roughly 46% seen once. The sample was peripheral blood or thyroid tissue (not recorded which). The origin of the receptors is an adult woman with Graves' disease, either hyperthyroidism or ophthalmopathy (not recorded which). The CDR3 runs from the conserved cysteine through the conserved F or W. D genes are given only for firm matches. Not all rows give a size; the values are once, few, many and, for expanded clones, a class.

D gene: -; J gene: TRBJ1-6; V gene: TRBV2; clone size: -; CDR3 protein: CASRRGDGYNSPLHF; CDR3 DNA: TGTGCCAGCAGAAGGGGGGACGGATATAATTCACCCCTCCACTTT
D gene: -; J gene: TRBJ1-5; V gene: TRBV7-9; clone size: few; CDR3 protein: CASSLEGLSNQPQHF; CDR3 DNA: TGTGCCAGCAGCTTGGAAGGGTTAAGCAATCAGCCCCAGCATTTT
D gene: -; J gene: TRBJ1-2; V gene: TRBV20-1; clone size: -; CDR3 protein: CSARNYGYTF; CDR3 DNA: TGCAGTGCTCGCAACTATGGCTACACCTTC
D gene: -; J gene: TRBJ2-7; V gene: TRBV28; clone size: few; CDR3 protein: CASRTADEQYF; CDR3 DNA: TGTGCCAGCAGGACGGCGGACGAGCAGTACTTC
D gene: TRBD2; J gene: TRBJ2-2; V gene: TRBV10-3; clone size: -; CDR3 protein: CAIRSPSGSRFF; CDR3 DNA: TGTGCCATCAGATCGCCCAGCGGGAGTCGGTTTTTT
D gene: -; J gene: TRBJ1-5; V gene: TRBV19; clone size: many; CDR3 protein: CASSDRSVQPQHF; CDR3 DNA: TGTGCCAGTAGTGACAGGTCCGTTCAGCCCCAGCATTTT
D gene: -; J gene: TRBJ1-2; V gene: TRBV6-1; clone size: many; CDR3 protein: CASRAGHGYTF; CDR3 DNA: TGTGCCAGCAGGGCGGGACACGGCTACACCTTC
D gene: -; J gene: TRBJ1-2; V gene: TRBV11-2; clone size: -; CDR3 protein: CASSSKPKGGYTF; CDR3 DNA: TGTGCCAGCAGCTCCAAGCCTAAGGGTGGCTACACCTTC
D gene: -; J gene: TRBJ1-1; V gene: TRBV29-1; clone size: many; CDR3 protein: CSVGGRGGGTEAFF; CDR3 DNA: TGCAGCGTCGGCGGCAGGGGAGGGGGCACTGAAGCTTTCTTT
D gene: -; J gene: TRBJ1-2; V gene: TRBV7-2; clone size: -; CDR3 protein: CASSALGGSRDRGYTF; CDR3 DNA: TGTGCCAGCAGCGCCTTGGGGGGCTCCCGGGATAGGGGCTACACCTTC
D gene: -; J gene: TRBJ2-1; V gene: TRBV7-8; clone size: -; CDR3 protein: CASRDFNEQFF; CDR3 DNA: TGTGCCAGCAGGGATTTCAATGAGCAGTTCTTC
D gene: -; J gene: TRBJ1-2; V gene: TRBV15; clone size: many; CDR3 protein: CATSRVGTRLYGYTF; CDR3 DNA: TGTGCCACCAGCAGAGTGGGGACACGACTCTATGGCTACACCTTC
D gene: -; J gene: TRBJ2-2; V gene: TRBV10-3; clone size: many; CDR3 protein: CAITIGQVQTGELFF; CDR3 DNA: TGTGCCATCACGATCGGGCAGGTTCAAACCGGGGAGCTGTTTTTT
D gene: -; J gene: TRBJ2-7; V gene: TRBV7-8; clone size: -; CDR3 protein: CASSPLRTATTYERQYF; CDR3 DNA: TGTGCCAGCAGCCCCCTCCGGACAGCAACTACCTACGAGCGGCAGTACTTC
D gene: -; J gene: TRBJ1-2; V gene: TRBV10-3; clone size: -; CDR3 protein: CAISSHDCGYTF; CDR3 DNA: TGTGCCATCAGTAGCCACGACTGTGGCTACACCTTC
D gene: -; J gene: TRBJ2-7; V gene: TRBV11-2; clone size: many; CDR3 protein: CASSLVFMRSYEQYF; CDR3 DNA: TGTGCCAGCAGCTTGGTGTTCATGAGATCCTACGAGCAGTACTTC
D gene: TRBD1; J gene: TRBJ1-6; V gene: TRBV4-2; clone size: many; CDR3 protein: CASSLQPGQRNSPLHF; CDR3 DNA: TGTGCCAGCAGCCTACAACCGGGACAGAGAAATTCACCCCTCCACTTT
D gene: -; J gene: TRBJ1-3; V gene: TRBV27; clone size: -; CDR3 protein: CASSLSGLGGNTIYF; CDR3 DNA: TGTGCCAGCAGTTTATCAGGGTTGGGAGGAAACACCATATATTTT
D gene: -; J gene: TRBJ2-1; V gene: TRBV7-9; clone size: -; CDR3 protein: CASSWGQEQFF; CDR3 DNA: TGTGCCAGCAGCTGGGGGCAAGAGCAGTTCTTC
D gene: TRBD1; J gene: TRBJ2-5; V gene: TRBV7-2; clone size: -; CDR3 protein: CASSFRDSQETQYF; CDR3 DNA: TGTGCCAGCAGCTTCAGGGACAGTCAAGAGACCCAGTACTTC
D gene: -; J gene: TRBJ2-6; V gene: TRBV4-1; clone size: many; CDR3 protein: CASSQSLTGSGANVLTF; CDR3 DNA: TGCGCCAGCAGCCAATCCCTTACAGGGTCTGGGGCCAACGTCCTGACTTTC
D gene: -; J gene: TRBJ1-6; V gene: TRBV12-3/TRBV12-4; clone size: many; CDR3 protein: CASSPRVSYNSPLHF; CDR3 DNA: TGTGCCAGCAGTCCCCGGGTCTCCTATAATTCACCCCTCCACTTT
D gene: -; J gene: TRBJ1-5; V gene: TRBV7-9; clone size: -; CDR3 protein: CASSLRMGGGQPQHF; CDR3 DNA: TGTGCCAGCAGCTTAAGGATGGGGGGCGGTCAGCCCCAGCATTTT
D gene: TRBD1; J gene: TRBJ2-7; V gene: TRBV7-9; clone size: many; CDR3 protein: CASSSRTGETYEQYF; CDR3 DNA: TGTGCCAGCAGCTCCCGGACAGGGGAGACCTACGAGCAGTACTTC
D gene: -; J gene: TRBJ2-2; V gene: TRBV9; clone size: -; CDR3 protein: CASSGSRDGSNTGELFF; CDR3 DNA: TGTGCCAGCAGCGGATCCCGGGACGGGTCGAACACCGGGGAGCTGTTTTTT
D gene: TRBD2; J gene: TRBJ2-5; V gene: TRBV7-2; clone size: -; CDR3 protein: CASSSGLAGTVGETQYF; CDR3 DNA: TGTGCCAGCAGCTCAGGACTAGCGGGAACGGTAGGGGAGACCCAGTACTTC
D gene: -; J gene: TRBJ2-2; V gene: TRBV6-6; clone size: many; CDR3 protein: CASRPRGRPNTGELFF; CDR3 DNA: TGTGCCAGCAGACCTAGGGGACGGCCGAACACCGGGGAGCTGTTTTTT
D gene: -; J gene: TRBJ1-1; V gene: TRBV19; clone size: many; CDR3 protein: CASILRTGKNTEAFF; CDR3 DNA: TGTGCCAGTATTCTCCGGACGGGTAAGAACACTGAAGCTTTCTTT
D gene: -; J gene: TRBJ2-5; V gene: TRBV5-1; clone size: -; CDR3 protein: CASRIPSVETQYF; CDR3 DNA: TGCGCGAGCAGGATCCCCAGCGTAGAGACCCAGTACTTC
D gene: -; J gene: TRBJ2-5; V gene: TRBV7-2; clone size: -; CDR3 protein: CASSLSLRLQETQYF; CDR3 DNA: TGTGCCAGCAGCTTGAGTTTGCGGTTGCAAGAGACCCAGTACTTC
D gene: -; J gene: TRBJ2-5; V gene: TRBV6-4; clone size: many; CDR3 protein: CASSRKPGETQYF; CDR3 DNA: TGTGCCAGCAGTCGCAAGCCGGGGGAGACCCAGTACTTC